The 32 T cell receptor beta chains presented below share a single source sample, sequenced in a study of control samples from healthy donors and cancer patients. Assay used: immunoSEQ multiplex PCR; TCRdb lists only in-frame clones, some missing. The data contain roughly 200,000 clones, around 94% of them singletons. Sequenced input: blood. Receptors were obtained from a man aged 45-65 years in good health.

This clone was observed once. This chain links TRBV5-1 with TRBJ2-1, with D unclear. The CDR3 runs 14 residues. Germline V gives CDR1 SGHRS, CDR2 YFSETQ. V lost 6 bases and J lost 5, with 15 bases in between. This CDR3 is CASTSLPPNNEQFF. CDR3 nucleotides: TGCGCCAGCACCTCGCTGCCTCCAAACAATGAGCAGTTCTTC.

This clone was recorded once. V is TRBV5-4 and J is TRBJ1-4; no clear D gene. V was cut by 4 bases and J by 3 bases, with 7 bases left in between. This CDR3 is 13 amino acids long. CDR1 is SGHNT and CDR2 is YYREEE in the germline V gene (reference sequence). CDR3 bases: TGTGCCAGCAGCGATGGGTCTAATGAAAAACTGTTTTTT. Translating gives CASSDGSNEKLFF.

This chain joins TRBV29-1 and TRBJ2-4; D unresolved. Trimming left V 7 bases short and J 7 bases short, with 17 bases between. The CDR3 extends over 13 amino acids. Germline CDR1 SQVTM, CDR2 ANQGSEA. This CDR3 is CSANIMGWNIQYF. The CDR3 DNA is TGCAGCGCAAACATCATGGGGTGGAACATTCAGTACTTC. The variable domain in full, with the rest retrieved from reference TRBV29-1 and TRBJ2-4, is SAVISQKPSRDICQRGTSLTIQCQVDSQVTMMFWYRQQPGQSLTLIATANQGSEATYESGFVIDKFPISRPNLTFSTLTVSNMSPEDSSIYLCSANIMGWNIQYFGAGTRLSVL.

This chain uses TRBV6-2 or TRBV6-3 with TRBJ2-4; TRBD1 matches 11 bases. With V trimmed by 5 bases and J by 0 bases, 9 bases remained unmatched. Germline CDR1 reads MNHEY; CDR2 reads SVGEGT. This CDR3 spans 18 amino acids. The CDR3 DNA reads TGTGCCAGCAGTGGCCGGGACAGGGGGGGTATAGCCAAAAACATTCAGTACTTC. Amino acids: CASSGRDRGGIAKNIQYF.

The rearrangement links TRBV6-2 or TRBV6-3 to TRBJ1-2, with a tentative D call TRBD1 (5 bases). CDR1 is MNHEY, CDR2 SVGEGT, per germline. The CDR3 sequence is 16 residues long. V was trimmed by 6 bases and J by 0 bases, leaving 17 bases between them. Here the CDR3 reads CASSWGRVKANYGYTF. For the CDR3, the DNA is TGTGCCAGCAGCTGGGGCAGGGTGAAAGCTAACTATGGCTACACCTTC.

The chain has TRBV2 and TRBJ2-7; TRBD1 agrees at 9 bases. V shed 4 bases and J 4 bases; nucleotides not matched to a gene: 8. The germline V gene encodes CDR1 SNHLY and CDR2 FYNNEI. This CDR3 is 15 amino acids long. CDR3 nucleotides: TGTGCCAGCAGTGGGGACAGGGTCGTATGGTACGAGCAGTACGTC. The encoded protein is CASSGDRVVWYEQYV.

V gene TRBV18 combines with J gene TRBJ2-2; D assignment may be TRBD1 or TRBD2 (5 bases each). The V end was cut by 3 bases, the J end by 5 bases, with 13 bases between. The CDR3 contains 15 residues. Germline V gene lookup returns CDR1 KGHSH and CDR2 LQKENI. The CDR3 nucleotides read TGTGCCAGCTCACCCGGACGGGGCCAAACCGGGGAGCTGTTTTTT. Translating it yields CASSPGRGQTGELFF.

The rearrangement joins TRBV27 to TRBJ1-5; D is uncertain. Trimming took 5 bases from V and 0 from J, leaving 11 bases between them. Germline CDR1 reads MNHEY; CDR2 reads SMNVEV (reference sequence). This CDR3 is built from 15 residues. In DNA form, the CDR3 reads TGTGCCAGCAGTCTCGGGTTTCATAGCAATCAGCCCCAGCATTTT. Protein product: CASSLGFHSNQPQHF.

In nucleotides, the CDR3 is TGCAGTGTATCGCGCACAGATACGCAGTATTTT. This sequence encodes CSVSRTDTQYF. The chain uses TRBV20-1 and TRBJ2-3; D is unclear. With 7 bases removed from V and 1 base from J, the gap between germline ends came to 6 bases. The CDR3 is 11 residues long. Germline V gene lookup returns CDR1 DFQATT and CDR2 SNEGSKA (reference sequence).

The V gene is TRBV24-1, the J gene TRBJ1-2; D is unresolved. V was pared by 4 bases and J by 5 bases, with 10 bases between. Per germline, CDR1 KGHDR and CDR2 SFDVKD. This CDR3 region has 13 residues. Here the CDR3 reads CATSDPAGYGYTF. The CDR3, as DNA: TGTGCCACCAGTGACCCTGCCGGGTATGGCTACACCTTC.

Concerning this clone: The sample contains more than one DNA sequence encoding this CDR3. The chain uses TRBV11-3 and TRBJ1-1; a weak D match, TRBD1 (6 bases). CDR3 size: 15 residues. Trimming removed 9 bases at V and 4 bases at J, with 21 bases between. Germline CDR1 is SGHNT and CDR2 is YENEEA. The CDR3 DNA follows: TGTGCCAGGGGACCCAGGGGCAGGGCTGGCACTGAAGCTTTCTTT. As protein: CARGPRGRAGTEAFF.

This chain links TRBV5-1 with TRBJ2-7; D is perhaps TRBD1 (7 bases). The length of the CDR3 is 15 residues. Germline-derived CDR1 and CDR2 are SGHRS and YFSETQ. Trimming pared 4 bases from V and 9 bases from J, leaving 23 bases between. In DNA form, the CDR3 reads TGCGCCAGCAGCACGGGGGACAGCGGGTCCCCCGCGCAGTACGTC. This encodes CASSTGDSGSPAQYV.

Concerning this clone: The sample contains more than one DNA sequence encoding this CDR3. This chain joins TRBV5-1 and TRBJ2-5; D is ambiguous. This CDR3 is 12 amino acids long. The germline V gene encodes CDR1 SGHRS and CDR2 YFSETQ. V was shortened by 2 bases and J by 2 bases, with 4 bases between the two germline ends. The CDR3 sequence: CASSFGQETQYF. The CDR3 DNA is TGCGCCAGCAGCTTCGGTCAAGAGACCCAGTACTTC.

The chain couples TRBV1 to TRBJ2-3. TRBV1 is tagged as a pseudogene. This CDR3 is 18 amino acids long. CDR3 protein: CTSSQDFRGGDPTDTQYF. The CDR3 DNA reads TGCACCAGCAGCCAAGATTTTCGCGGTGGGGATCCCACAGATACGCAGTATTTT.

About this clone: One end of the junction varies from germline; a read error may be responsible. This same CDR3 is encoded by further DNA sequences in the sample. The chain links TRBV7-2 to TRBJ2-3; 9 bases agree with TRBD2. This CDR3 comprises 16 residues. Per the germline V gene, CDR1 is SGHTA and CDR2 is FQGNSA. CDR3: CASSLLPAGGTDTQYF. CDR3 in DNA: TGTGCCAGCAGCTTACTCCCAGCGGGGGGAACAGATACACAGTATTTT.

The count of this clone is one. The J gene is TRBJ2-3, the V gene TRBV5-1; possibly TRBD2 for D (5 bases). Deletions cut 4 bases from V and 0 bases from J, with 12 bases between. The CDR3 extends over 15 amino acids. CDR1 is SGHRS and CDR2 is YFSETQ in the germline V gene. As DNA, the CDR3 is TGCGCCAGCAGCCGAGGAGGAGCTAGCACAGATACGCAGTATTTT. The encoded protein is CASSRGGASTDTQYF.

Of note for this clone: Because the CDR3's place on the DNA is in doubt, the DNA is left out and the CDR3 is given as listed by TCRdb. The V gene is TRBV19, the J gene TRBJ2-2. The germline V gene has CDR1 LNHDA and CDR2 SQIVND (reference sequence). The CDR3 totals 12 residues, both ends included. CDR3 residues: CASSILAGELFF.

This rearrangement joins TRBV6-4 to TRBJ2-3, with TRBD2 matching 9 bases. The ends lost 2 bases at V and 0 bases at J; junction bases unmatched: 3. The CDR3 runs to 16 residues. CDR1 is MRHNA and CDR2 is SNTAGT in the germline V gene. CDR3 loop: CASSDGRGGSTDTQYF. CDR3 sequence (DNA): TGTGCCAGCAGTGACGGGCGGGGGGGAAGCACAGATACGCAGTATTTT.

The rearrangement joins TRBV5-1 to TRBJ2-6, with D possibly being TRBD1 or TRBD2 (6 bases each). This CDR3 comprises 18 residues. Per the germline V gene, CDR1 is SGHRS and CDR2 is YFSETQ. V was trimmed by 4 bases and J by 0 bases, leaving 17 bases between them. The DNA of the CDR3 is TGCGCCAGCAGCCCGGGGGACACGGCAAGCTCTGGGGCCAACGTCCTGACTTTC. It specifies CASSPGDTASSGANVLTF.

V usage is TRBV5-5 and J usage is TRBJ2-7, with D perhaps TRBD2 (6 bases). The CDR3 is 18 amino acids. CDR1 and CDR2 from the germline V gene are SGHKS and YYEKEE (reference sequence). Trimming removed 2 bases from V and 3 bases from J, with 24 bases in between. The CDR3 region is CASSFHPSGGVGNYEQYF. The CDR3 coding sequence is TGTGCCAGCAGCTTCCACCCCAGCGGCGGGGTTGGGAACTACGAGCAGTACTTC.

This chain links TRBV10-2 with TRBJ2-2; D is perhaps TRBD2 (6 bases). The CDR3 totals 14 residues. Between the trimmed V and J ends, which lost 3 bases and 1 base, there was a span of 6 bases. Germline V gene lookup returns CDR1 WSHSY and CDR2 SAAADI. The CDR3 DNA follows: TGCGCCAGCAGTGATAGCGGGAACACCGGGGAGCTGTTTTTT. Protein sequence: CASSDSGNTGELFF.

This clone came up once. The V gene is TRBV18, the J gene TRBJ1-3; TRBD1 might be the D (6 bases). Trimming took off 2 bases at V and 1 base at J, with 12 bases between the two ends. The CDR3 is 16 residues long. CDR1 KGHSH and CDR2 LQKENI come from the germline V gene. The DNA of the CDR3 is TGTGCCAGCTCACCAAACTTCAGGGGTTCTGGAAACACCATATATTTT. Protein product: CASSPNFRGSGNTIYF.

As to this clone: The junction departs from the called germline gene at one end, perhaps through a read error. V and J are TRBV27 and TRBJ1-5; 10 bases fit TRBD1. Germline assignment: CDR1 MNHEY and CDR2 SMNVEV (reference sequence). The CDR3 is made up of 12 amino acids. CDR3 nucleotides: TGCCCCAATAGGGACAGGGGTGTGTCCCAGCATTTT. Protein product: CPNRDRGVSQHF.

The chain couples TRBV3-1 (or the pseudogene TRBV3-2) to TRBJ2-2; 12 bases align to TRBD1. J lost 5 bases, V lost 7 bases, and 11 bases had no gene match. The germline gives CDR1 LGHDT, CDR2 YNNKEL (reference sequence). The length of the CDR3 is 17 residues. CDR3 nucleotide sequence: TGTGCCAGCAAAGGGGGCCCGGGACAGGGGGCAACCGGGGAGCTGTTTTTT. It codes for CASKGGPGQGATGELFF.

This rearrangement joins TRBV11-1 to TRBJ1-1; perhaps TRBD1 as D (6 bases). This CDR3 region has 16 residues. CDR1 and CDR2 from the germline V gene are SGHAT and FQDESV (reference sequence). The V and J ends lost 2 bases and 7 bases respectively, with 20 bases between them. The CDR3 sequence is CASSLPAQPRGVEAFF. The CDR3 DNA follows: TGTGCCAGCAGCTTACCGGCTCAACCAAGGGGGGTTGAAGCTTTCTTT.

The chain is built from TRBV28 and TRBJ1-3; no clear D. The germline CDR1 and CDR2 sequences are MDHEN and SYDVKM. This CDR3 has 17 amino acids. Trimming removed 6 bases from V and 4 bases from J, with 22 bases in between. CDR3 in amino acids: CASRSSGWEGSGNTIYF. CDR3 coding DNA: TGTGCCAGCAGATCCTCGGGGTGGGAGGGATCAGGAAACACCATATATTTT.

The chain carries TRBV3-1 (or the pseudogene TRBV3-2) and TRBJ1-3, with TRBD1 identical over 7 bases. The length of the CDR3 is 15 residues. CDR1 is LGHDT, CDR2 YNNKEL, per germline (reference sequence). Trimming removed 5 bases from V and 5 bases from J; junction bases left unmatched: 9. The CDR3 sequence: CASSKPTGSRNTIYF. In DNA, the CDR3 is TGTGCCAGCAGCAAGCCGACAGGGTCGCGAAACACCATATATTTT.

The chain carries TRBV7-8 and TRBJ2-4; a weak D match, TRBD1 (6 bases). Germline assignment: CDR1 SGHVS and CDR2 FQNEAQ. Trimming stripped 1 base from V and 8 bases from J, with 24 bases between. This CDR3 spans 18 amino acids. The CDR3 DNA reads as TGTGCCAGCAGCTTAGAGGGGATAGGAGGCAGGGGTAGGGACATTCAGTACTTC. The encoded protein is CASSLEGIGGRGRDIQYF.

This chain joins TRBV27 and TRBJ2-7, with a possible D match to TRBD1 (5 bases). V was cut by 3 bases and J by 0 bases, with 9 bases left in between. Germline V gene sequence: CDR1 MNHEY, CDR2 SMNVEV (reference sequence). The CDR3 covers 14 residues. Written as DNA, the CDR3 is TGTGCCAGCAGTTTTAGAGACAGCTCCTACGAGCAGTACTTC. Its protein is CASSFRDSSYEQYF.

The chain links TRBV4-2 to TRBJ1-2, with 8 positions matching TRBD1. V trimming: 2 bases; J trimming: 2 bases; junction bases outside the gene matches: 10. The germline CDR1 and CDR2 sequences are LGHNA and YNFKEQ. The CDR3 spans 17 residues. In DNA form, the CDR3 reads TGTGCCAGCAGCCAAATGGGACAGGAGGGTTGGAACTATGGCTACACCTTC. Translated, it gives CASSQMGQEGWNYGYTF.

In DNA form, the CDR3 reads TGTGCCAGCAGCTTATACGGGACAGAATCCTACGAGCAGTACTTC. It translates to CASSLYGTESYEQYF. The chain couples TRBV7-2 to TRBJ2-7; 7 positions match TRBD1. The V and J ends lost 2 bases and 1 base, in that order; junction bases with no gene match: 5. CDR3 length: 15 residues. Germline CDR1 SGHTA, CDR2 FQGNSA.

The genes are TRBV18 and TRBJ1-3; 8 bases are shared with TRBD1. The V gene end was trimmed by 3 bases and the J gene end by 2 bases; junction bases not matched to a gene: 6. CDR1 and CDR2 from the germline V gene are KGHSH and LQKENI. The CDR3 is 16 amino acids. The CDR3 spells CASSPSGGMAGNTIYF. Here the CDR3 DNA reads TGTGCCAGCTCACCCTCAGGGGGCATGGCTGGAAACACCATATATTTT.